This T cell receptor beta chain was found in a study of blood T cells in healthy people across ages. Study findings and constraints: Unsorted PBMCs ruled out conclusive naive versus antigen-experienced comparison. Older age coincided with a roughly linear decline in TCR beta diversity per million T cells.

This clonotype was observed a handful of times. The antigen is not known. Next came a second PCR, run for about 7 to 12 cycles, which used a sample-barcoded 5' primer along with a J-beta primer mix. Each of the cDNA molecules was tagged by a template-switch adaptor with 12 random nucleotides. TCRdb reanalysed the 5' RACE reads using MiXCR and keeps one entry per CDR3 protein. The sample lists hundreds of thousands of distinct CDR3 sequences, 40% to 50% occurring once. Healthy Caucasian individuals from Russia aged about 6 to 95 were enrolled as donors. V lost 6 bases to trimming and J lost 5 bases; unmatched junction nucleotides: 7. Germline lookup yields CDR1 DFQATT and CDR2 SNEGSKA (reference sequence). The CDR3 covers 15 residues.

Sequencing used blood. The chain links TRBV20-1 to TRBJ2-1; 13 bases are shared with TRBD2. This TCR was sampled from a man aged 60-69 years in good health. Here the CDR3 reads CSAEGGTSGNNEQFF. CDR3 in DNA: TGCAGTGCCGAAGGCGGGACTAGCGGGAACAATGAGCAGTTCTTC.